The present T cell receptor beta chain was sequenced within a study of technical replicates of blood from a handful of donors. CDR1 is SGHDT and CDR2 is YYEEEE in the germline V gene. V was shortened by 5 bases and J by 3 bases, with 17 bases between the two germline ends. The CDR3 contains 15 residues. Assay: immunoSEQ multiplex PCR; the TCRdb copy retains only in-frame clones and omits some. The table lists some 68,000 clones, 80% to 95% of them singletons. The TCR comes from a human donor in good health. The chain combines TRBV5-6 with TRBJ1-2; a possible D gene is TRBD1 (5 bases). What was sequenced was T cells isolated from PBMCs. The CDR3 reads CASSSSEQTDYGYTF. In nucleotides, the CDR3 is TGTGCCAGCAGTTCCAGCGAACAGACAGACTATGGCTACACCTTC.